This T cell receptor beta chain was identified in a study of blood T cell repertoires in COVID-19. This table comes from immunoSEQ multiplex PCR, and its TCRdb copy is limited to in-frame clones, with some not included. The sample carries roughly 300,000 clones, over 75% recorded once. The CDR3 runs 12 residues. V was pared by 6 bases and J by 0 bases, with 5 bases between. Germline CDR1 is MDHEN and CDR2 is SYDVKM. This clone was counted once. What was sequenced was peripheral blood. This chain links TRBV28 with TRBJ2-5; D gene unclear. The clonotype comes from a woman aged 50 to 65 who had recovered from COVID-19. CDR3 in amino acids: CASRYNQETQYF. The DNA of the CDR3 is TGTGCCAGCAGGTACAACCAAGAGACCCAGTACTTC.